One and the same sample provided the 21 T cell receptor beta chains below, sequenced in a study of T cells after yellow fever vaccination. TCRdb re-called the 5' RACE reads through MiXCR, storing one row per CDR3 protein. The data show about 260,000 distinct CDR3 sequences, 3.6% seen once. This specimen consisted of PBMCs, obtained 15 days after the yellow fever booster vaccination. Receptors were obtained from a young man who received the YFV17D yellow fever vaccine.

This clonotype has only a few counts. V gene TRBV4-2 combines with J gene TRBJ1-4; TRBD1 matches 7 bases. Germline V CDR1 and CDR2: LGHNA, YNFKEQ. V gave up 7 bases and J gave up 8 bases; unmatched junction bases: 7. The CDR3 has 13 amino acids. The CDR3 sequence is CASTDREGEKLFF. As DNA, the CDR3 is TGTGCCAGCACTGACAGGGAGGGCGAAAAACTGTTTTTT.

This clonotype was picked up many times. The J gene is TRBJ2-1, the V gene TRBV25-1; 9 nucleotides align to TRBD1. Germline V gives CDR1 MGHDK, CDR2 SYGVNS. The CDR3 has 16 residues. Germline trimming cut 1 base from V and 7 bases from J; bases unmatched to any gene: 8. The CDR3 is CASSESGTGYLNEQFF. The CDR3 DNA is TGTGCCAGCAGTGAATCCGGGACAGGGTACTTGAATGAGCAGTTCTTC.

The chain links TRBV5-4 to TRBJ2-3; D unresolved. Looked up from germline, CDR1 is SGHNT and CDR2 is YYREEE (reference sequence). Trimming pared 5 bases from V and 2 bases from J, leaving 12 bases between. The CDR3 totals 14 residues. The CDR3 nucleotides are TGTGCCAGCAGGTCCGACCCAGCCACAGATACGCAGTATTTT. Translating gives CASRSDPATDTQYF.

Ten or more counts support this clonotype. V and J are TRBV7-2 and TRBJ2-5; 8 nucleotides match TRBD1. The junction had 6 bases not matched to a gene; V was cut back by 4 bases and J by 5 bases. CDR1 is SGHTA, CDR2 FQGNSA, per germline. CDR3 length: 14 amino acids. CDR3 in DNA: TGTGCCAGCAGCTGGACAGGGTTCGGGGAGACCCAGTACTTC. Its protein product is CASSWTGFGETQYF.

This clonotype was seen ten or more times. The chain combines TRBV15 with TRBJ1-5; D is perhaps TRBD1 (6 bases). Germline V gene data show CDR1 as LNHNV and CDR2 as YYDKDF (reference sequence). CDR3 size: 16 residues. The germline V and J ends were trimmed by 5 bases and 2 bases, with 16 bases remaining between them. CDR3 sequence (DNA): TGTGCCACCAGCCCCAATAAGGGGGGCGGCAATCAGCCCCAGCATTTT. This codes for CATSPNKGGGNQPQHF.

This clonotype was seen many times. The chain employs TRBV5-6 and TRBJ2-3; 8 bases align to TRBD1. This CDR3 has 17 amino acids. CDR1 is SGHDT and CDR2 is YYEEEE in the germline V gene. V dropped 3 bases and J dropped 2; count of bases not matched to a gene: 11. The CDR3 spells CASSSKRTGTYTDTQYF. The CDR3 bases are TGTGCCAGCAGCTCGAAGCGGACAGGGACTTACACAGATACGCAGTATTTT.

This clonotype was detected many times. The chain uses TRBV7-9 and TRBJ1-1; D remains ambiguous. CDR3 length: 16 amino acids. V was pared by 3 bases and J by 1 base, with 15 bases between. Germline V gene data show CDR1 as SEHNR and CDR2 as FQNEAQ (reference sequence). The CDR3 loop reads CASSFTGGSGNTEAFF. Written as DNA, the CDR3 is TGTGCCAGCAGCTTTACTGGAGGGTCGGGGAACACTGAAGCTTTCTTT. Supplemented by reference TRBV7-9 and TRBJ1-1, the full variable domain reads DTGVSQNPRHKITKRGQNVTFRCDPISEHNRLYWYRQTLGQGPEFLTYFQNEAQLEKSRLLSDRFSAERPKGSFSTLEIQRTEQGDSAMYLCASSFTGGSGNTEAFFGQGTRLTVV.

The chain links TRBV4-1 to TRBJ2-1; a possible D gene is TRBD2 (6 bases). Germline V gene data show CDR1 as MGHRA and CDR2 as YSYEKL. The V gene lost 4 bases and the J gene lost 7 bases, with 17 bases spanning the gap. CDR3 size: 15 residues. CDR3 sequence (DNA): TGCGCCAGCAGCCCGCGGGGACTGACTGAGAATGAGCAGTTCTTC. Its translation: CASSPRGLTENEQFF.

This clonotype has only a few counts. This chain connects TRBV5-6 to TRBJ2-1, with TRBD2 as a possible D gene (7 bases). The germline V gene has CDR1 SGHDT and CDR2 YYEEEE. The CDR3 is made up of 19 amino acids. V lost 0 bases and J lost 0, with 19 bases in between. CDR3 region: CASSLAGGLFTSSYNEQFF. CDR3 nucleotide sequence: TGTGCCAGCAGCTTGGCGGGGGGCCTCTTTACTAGCTCCTACAATGAGCAGTTCTTC.

This clonotype has at least ten counts. The chain has TRBV12-3 or TRBV12-4 and TRBJ2-7; D unclear. The CDR3 has 14 residues. Trimming left V 2 bases short and J 2 bases short, with 10 bases between. As DNA, the CDR3 is TGTGCCAGCAGTTTATGGGCAGGAACCTACGAGCAGTACTTC. Its protein is CASSLWAGTYEQYF.

This clonotype was counted at least ten times. The chain links TRBV7-9 to TRBJ2-3; D is unresolved. Germline assignment: CDR1 SEHNR and CDR2 FQNEAQ (reference sequence). V lost 6 bases and J 0 bases, leaving 7 bases between the germline ends. The CDR3 consists of 13 residues. The CDR3 coding sequence is TGTGCCAGCAGACGACCTAGCACAGATACGCAGTATTTT. It is translated as CASRRPSTDTQYF.

This sequence joins TRBV19 and TRBJ2-1; TRBD2 is a possible D gene (5 bases). V gave up 9 bases and J gave up 1 base, with 16 bases separating them. The CDR3 spans 15 residues. CDR1 LNHDA and CDR2 SQIVND come from the germline V gene (reference sequence). The CDR3 sequence is CASTRRTESYNEQFF. In DNA, the CDR3 is TGTGCCAGCACGAGGAGGACGGAGTCCTACAATGAGCAGTTCTTC.

This clonotype was observed at least ten times. This chain connects TRBV15 to TRBJ2-7; D is uncertain. The CDR3 is 13 amino acids. Between the trimmed V and J ends, which lost 0 bases and 3 bases, there was a span of 6 bases. Germline lookup yields CDR1 LNHNV and CDR2 YYDKDF (reference sequence). CDR3 sequence: CATSRDRNYEQYV. CDR3 DNA sequence: TGTGCCACCAGCAGAGACCGCAACTACGAGCAGTACGTC.

Many counts were recorded for this clonotype. This rearrangement joins TRBV5-5 to TRBJ1-5, with D possibly TRBD1 on 5 matching bases. The germline V and J ends were trimmed by 0 bases and 6 bases, with 10 bases remaining between them. The CDR3 runs 14 residues. Germline V gene lookup returns CDR1 SGHKS and CDR2 YYEKEE (reference sequence). CDR3 sequence: CASSLGREGQPQHF. DNA of the CDR3: TGTGCCAGCAGCTTGGGCAGGGAAGGTCAGCCCCAGCATTTT.

Many counts were recorded for this clonotype. This sequence joins TRBV7-2 and TRBJ2-3; D may correspond to TRBD1 or TRBD2 (6 bases each). The CDR3 runs to 16 residues. V dropped 2 bases and J dropped 1 base, with 13 bases sitting between them. Looked up from germline, CDR1 is SGHTA and CDR2 is FQGNSA. In DNA, the CDR3 is TGTGCCAGCAGCTTATCCCCGGGGGCGGGCACAGATACGCAGTATTTT. This translates into CASSLSPGAGTDTQYF.

This clonotype was recorded many times. V usage is TRBV20-1 and J usage is TRBJ1-2, with D tentatively TRBD1 (5 bases). CDR3 length: 16 residues. The ends were cut back, 0 bases at V and 9 bases at J, with 23 bases in the middle. The germline CDR1 and CDR2 sequences are DFQATT and SNEGSKA (reference sequence). The chain's CDR3 is CSARDRGGISFRSYTF. The CDR3 DNA is TGCAGTGCTAGAGATAGGGGAGGGATATCGTTCCGAAGCTACACCTTC.

This clonotype showed up many times. The V and J genes are TRBV6-6 and TRBJ2-3; TRBD2 agrees at 10 bases. The CDR3 has 16 amino acids. The germline V gene encodes CDR1 MNHNY and CDR2 SVGAGI (reference sequence). With 6 bases clipped from V and 7 bases from J, the junction kept 13 bases outside the gene matches. The CDR3 region has the DNA TGTGCCAGCAGGCTGACTAGCGGGTCACTCGGCAATACGCAGTATTTT. Its protein product is CASRLTSGSLGNTQYF.

This clonotype appeared many times. The CDR3 loop reads CASSQETGSSYNEQFF. The CDR3 DNA follows: TGTGCCAGCAGCCAAGAGACAGGAAGCTCCTACAATGAGCAGTTCTTC. The chain combines TRBV3-2 with TRBJ2-1. TRBV3-2 constitutes a pseudogene. The CDR3 is 16 residues long.

This clonotype was seen ten or more times. V usage is TRBV7-9 and J usage is TRBJ1-3; TRBD1 is a possible D gene (5 bases). V was trimmed by 4 bases and J by 4 bases, leaving 14 bases between them. The germline V gene has CDR1 SEHNR and CDR2 FQNEAQ (reference sequence). This CDR3 comprises 15 residues. The CDR3 loop reads CASSSSGTAGNTIYF. For the CDR3, the DNA is TGTGCCAGCAGCTCGAGCGGGACGGCCGGAAACACCATATATTTT.

In its sample, this clonotype was seen many times. V and J are TRBV11-1 and TRBJ2-1; TRBD2 matches at 8 bases. The J segment lost 1 base and the V segment lost 3 bases, leaving 8 bases of the junction unmatched. There are 17 residues in the CDR3. Germline CDR1 is SGHAT and CDR2 is FQDESV (reference sequence). The CDR3 region has the DNA TGTGCCAGCAGCTTTTTTGCCGGGGGGGCGTCCTACAATGAGCAGTTCTTC. It is translated as CASSFFAGGASYNEQFF.

This clonotype was counted many times. This chain uses TRBV4-3 with TRBJ1-1, with D possibly matching TRBD1 (6 bases). The CDR3 contains 16 residues. Per germline, CDR1 LGHNA and CDR2 YSLEER. Trimming pared 0 bases from V and 2 bases from J, leaving 13 bases between. The CDR3 spells CASSQDKLTGNTEAFF. CDR3 sequence (DNA): TGCGCCAGCAGCCAAGACAAGCTGACAGGCAACACTGAAGCTTTCTTT.